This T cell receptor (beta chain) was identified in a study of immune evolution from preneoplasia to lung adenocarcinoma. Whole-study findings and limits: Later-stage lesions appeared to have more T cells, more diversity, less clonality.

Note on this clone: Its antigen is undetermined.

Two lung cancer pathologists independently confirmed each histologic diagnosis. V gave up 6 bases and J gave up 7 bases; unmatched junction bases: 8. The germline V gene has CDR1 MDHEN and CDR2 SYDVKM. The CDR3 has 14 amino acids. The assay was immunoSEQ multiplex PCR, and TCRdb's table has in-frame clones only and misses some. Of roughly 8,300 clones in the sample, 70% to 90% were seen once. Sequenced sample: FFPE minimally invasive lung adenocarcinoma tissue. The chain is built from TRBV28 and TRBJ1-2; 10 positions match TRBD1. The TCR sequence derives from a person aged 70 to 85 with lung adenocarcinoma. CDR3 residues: CASRTGQGTGGYTF. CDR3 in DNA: TGTGCCAGCAGGACGGGACAGGGGACTGGTGGCTACACCTTC.